The 2 T cell receptor beta chains below were found in one sample sequenced in a study of T-cell reconstitution after alpha-beta-depleted transplantation in children. Unique molecular identifiers were used to barcode this TCRbeta library. TCRdb ran MiXCR on the PCR reads and lists one entry per CDR3 protein. This table holds approximately 590,000 distinct CDR3 sequences, roughly a tenth found once. The input for sequencing was PBMCs from the stem cell graft donor, taken from the stem cell graft. The source of these receptors is a human donor who donated a stem cell graft to a child with acute myeloid leukemia.

The chain couples TRBV12-3 or TRBV12-4 to TRBJ2-3; 8 bases agree with TRBD2. The CDR3 spans 18 residues. V lost 7 bases and J lost 1; bases outside the gene matches: 16. Here the CDR3 reads CASNPRREVFLGTDTQYF. CDR3 sequence (DNA): TGTGCCAGCAATCCCCGGCGGGAGGTCTTCCTGGGCACAGATACGCAGTATTTT.

The table lists this clonotype with a few counts. This chain links TRBV4-3 with TRBJ2-7, with D perhaps matching TRBD2 (6 bases). Germline values: CDR1 LGHNA, CDR2 YSLEER. Trimming cost V 0 bases and J 1 base, with 16 bases left between them. This CDR3 is built from 17 residues. The CDR3 bases are TGCGCCAGCAGCCAAGATCTGGCGGGGTCCCAATCCTACGAGCAGTACTTC. Translated, it gives CASSQDLAGSQSYEQYF.